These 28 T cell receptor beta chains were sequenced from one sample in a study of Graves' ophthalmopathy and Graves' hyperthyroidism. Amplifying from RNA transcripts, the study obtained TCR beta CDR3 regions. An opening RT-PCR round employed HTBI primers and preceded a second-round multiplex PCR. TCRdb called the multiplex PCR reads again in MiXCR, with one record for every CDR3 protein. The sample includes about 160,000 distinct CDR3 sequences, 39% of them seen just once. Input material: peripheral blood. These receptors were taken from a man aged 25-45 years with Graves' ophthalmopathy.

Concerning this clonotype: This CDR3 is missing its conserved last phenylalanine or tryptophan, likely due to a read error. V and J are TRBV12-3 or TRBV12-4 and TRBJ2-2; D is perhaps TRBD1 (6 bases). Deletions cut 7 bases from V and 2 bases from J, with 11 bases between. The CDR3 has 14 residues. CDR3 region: CASTPGQNTGELFS. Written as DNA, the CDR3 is TGTGCCAGCACCCCGGGACAAAACACCGGGGAGCTGTTTTCT.

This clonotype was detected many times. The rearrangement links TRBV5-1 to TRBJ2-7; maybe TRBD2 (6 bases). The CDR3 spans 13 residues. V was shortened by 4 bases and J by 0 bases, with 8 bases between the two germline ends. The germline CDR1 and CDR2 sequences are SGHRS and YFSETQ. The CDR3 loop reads CASSPGDSYEQYF. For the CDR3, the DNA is TGCGCCAGCAGCCCGGGGGACTCCTACGAGCAGTACTTC.

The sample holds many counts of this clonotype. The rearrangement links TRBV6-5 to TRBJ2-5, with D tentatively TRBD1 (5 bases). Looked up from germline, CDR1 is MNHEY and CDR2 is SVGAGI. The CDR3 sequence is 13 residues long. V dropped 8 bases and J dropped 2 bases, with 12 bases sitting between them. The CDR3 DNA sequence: TGTGCCAGCTCTACAGGATCACAAGAGACCCAGTACTTC. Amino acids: CASSTGSQETQYF.

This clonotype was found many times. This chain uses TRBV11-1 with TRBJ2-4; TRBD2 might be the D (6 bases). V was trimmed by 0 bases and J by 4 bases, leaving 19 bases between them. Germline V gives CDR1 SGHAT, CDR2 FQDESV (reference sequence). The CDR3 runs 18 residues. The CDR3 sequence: CASSLAGGIHYNKNIQYF. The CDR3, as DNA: TGTGCCAGCAGCTTAGCCGGAGGGATACATTACAATAAAAACATTCAGTACTTC.

This chain's CDR3 is CASSERERYNEQFF. As DNA, the CDR3 is TGTGCCAGCAGTGAGCGGGAGCGCTACAATGAGCAGTTCTTC. The chain joins TRBV6-1 to TRBJ2-1; 7 nucleotides match TRBD2. CDR1 is MNHNS and CDR2 is SASEGT in the germline V gene. CDR3 length equals 14 residues. J was trimmed by 3 bases and V by 3 bases; bases with no gene match: 2.

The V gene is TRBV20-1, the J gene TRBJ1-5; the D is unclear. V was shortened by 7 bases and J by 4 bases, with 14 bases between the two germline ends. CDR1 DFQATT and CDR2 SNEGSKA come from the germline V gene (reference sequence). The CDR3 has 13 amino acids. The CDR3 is CSGGLPGNQPQHF. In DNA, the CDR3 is TGCAGTGGGGGTCTCCCCGGAAATCAGCCCCAGCATTTT.

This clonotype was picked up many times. CDR3 in amino acids: CASSLSFLAKNIQYF. The CDR3 DNA reads as TGTGCCAGCAGCTTATCGTTTTTAGCCAAAAACATTCAGTACTTC. V usage is TRBV11-3 and J usage is TRBJ2-4; D remains unclear. Trimming shortened V by 2 bases and J by 0 bases, and 8 bases separated the two germline ends. Per the germline V gene, CDR1 is SGHNT and CDR2 is YENEEA. This CDR3 contains 15 residues.

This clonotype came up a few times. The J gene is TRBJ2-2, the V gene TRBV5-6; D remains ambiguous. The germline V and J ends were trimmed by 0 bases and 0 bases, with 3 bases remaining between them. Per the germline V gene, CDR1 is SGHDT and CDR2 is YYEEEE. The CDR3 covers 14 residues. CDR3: CASSLVSNTGELFF. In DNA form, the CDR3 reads TGTGCCAGCAGCTTGGTATCGAACACCGGGGAGCTGTTTTTT.

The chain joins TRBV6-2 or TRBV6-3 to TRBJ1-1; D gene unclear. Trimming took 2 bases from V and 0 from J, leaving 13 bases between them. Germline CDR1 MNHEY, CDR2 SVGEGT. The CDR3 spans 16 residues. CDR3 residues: CASSYIPSSMNTEAFF. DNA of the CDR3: TGTGCCAGCAGTTACATCCCCAGTTCAATGAACACTGAAGCTTTCTTT.

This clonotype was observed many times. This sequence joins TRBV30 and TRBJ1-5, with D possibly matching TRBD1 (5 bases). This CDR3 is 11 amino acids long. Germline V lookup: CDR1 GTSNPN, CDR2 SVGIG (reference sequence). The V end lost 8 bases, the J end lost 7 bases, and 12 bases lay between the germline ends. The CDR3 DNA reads TGTGCCCTGGGGGAAGGGCAGCCCCAGCATTTT. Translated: CALGEGQPQHF.

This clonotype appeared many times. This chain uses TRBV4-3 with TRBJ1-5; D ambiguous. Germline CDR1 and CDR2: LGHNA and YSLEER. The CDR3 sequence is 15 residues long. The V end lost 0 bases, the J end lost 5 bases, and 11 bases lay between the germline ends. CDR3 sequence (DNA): TGCGCCAGCAGCCAAGAAAGGGCGGGAGATCAGCCCCAGCATTTT. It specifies CASSQERAGDQPQHF.

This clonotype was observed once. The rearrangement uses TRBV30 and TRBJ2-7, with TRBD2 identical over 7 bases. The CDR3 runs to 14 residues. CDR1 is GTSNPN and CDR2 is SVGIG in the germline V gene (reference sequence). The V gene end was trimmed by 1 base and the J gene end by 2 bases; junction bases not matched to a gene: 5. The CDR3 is CAWSGSSGAYEQYF. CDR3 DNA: TGTGCCTGGAGTGGTTCTAGCGGTGCCTACGAGCAGTACTTC.

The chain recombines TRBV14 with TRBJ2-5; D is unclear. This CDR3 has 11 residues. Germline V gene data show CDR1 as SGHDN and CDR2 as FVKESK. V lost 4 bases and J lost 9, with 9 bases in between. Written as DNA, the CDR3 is TGTGCCAGCAGCCTAGTGGGTGCCCAGTACTTC. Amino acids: CASSLVGAQYF.

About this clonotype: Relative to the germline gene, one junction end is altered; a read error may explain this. CDR3 bases: TGTGCCAGCGCCCGTGCGGGGAGCTCCTACGAGCAGCACTTC. Protein product: CASARAGSSYEQHF. This chain connects TRBV27 to TRBJ2-7; TRBD2 might be the D (6 bases). The V gene's germline CDR1 is MNHEY and CDR2 SMNVEV (reference sequence). The CDR3 consists of 14 residues.

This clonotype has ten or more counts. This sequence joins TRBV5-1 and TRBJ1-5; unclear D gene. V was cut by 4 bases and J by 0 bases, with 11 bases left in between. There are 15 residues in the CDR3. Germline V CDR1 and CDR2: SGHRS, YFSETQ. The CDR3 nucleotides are TGCGCCAGCAGCCGAACACAGTATAGCAATCAGCCCCAGCATTTT. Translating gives CASSRTQYSNQPQHF.

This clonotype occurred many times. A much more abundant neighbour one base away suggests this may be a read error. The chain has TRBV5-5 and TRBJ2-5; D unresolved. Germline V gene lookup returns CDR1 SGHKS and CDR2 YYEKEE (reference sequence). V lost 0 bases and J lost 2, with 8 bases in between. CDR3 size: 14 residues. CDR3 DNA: TGTGCCAGCAGCTTGGGTCACAGTCAAGAGACCCAGTACTTC. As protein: CASSLGHSQETQYF.

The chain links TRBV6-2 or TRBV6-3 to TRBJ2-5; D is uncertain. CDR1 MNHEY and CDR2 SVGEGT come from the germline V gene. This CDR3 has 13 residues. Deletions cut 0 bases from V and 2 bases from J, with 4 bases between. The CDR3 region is CASSYSLQETQYF. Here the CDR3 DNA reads TGTGCCAGCAGTTACTCTTTGCAAGAGACCCAGTACTTC.

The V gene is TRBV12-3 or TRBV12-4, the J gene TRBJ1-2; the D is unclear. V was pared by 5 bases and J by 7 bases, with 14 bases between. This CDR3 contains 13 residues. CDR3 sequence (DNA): TGTGCCAGCAGTCCGGGCCCCGGAGGTGGCTACACCTTC. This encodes CASSPGPGGGYTF.

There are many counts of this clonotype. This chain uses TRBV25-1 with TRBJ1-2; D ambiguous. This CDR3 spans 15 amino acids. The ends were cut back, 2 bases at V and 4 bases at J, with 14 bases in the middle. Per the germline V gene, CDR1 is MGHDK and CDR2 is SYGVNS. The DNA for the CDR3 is TGTGCCAGCAGTGAACATGTTGGGGTTAGCTATGGCTACACCTTC. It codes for CASSEHVGVSYGYTF.

CDR3 sequence (DNA): TGTGCCAGCAGCCAACGGACAGGTGTTAACTATGGCTACACCTTC. Its translation is CASSQRTGVNYGYTF. This chain links TRBV28 with TRBJ1-2; TRBD1 aligns across 7 bases. The CDR3 is 15 residues long. V gave up 6 bases and J gave up 1 base; unmatched junction bases: 8. Germline assignment: CDR1 MDHEN and CDR2 SYDVKM.

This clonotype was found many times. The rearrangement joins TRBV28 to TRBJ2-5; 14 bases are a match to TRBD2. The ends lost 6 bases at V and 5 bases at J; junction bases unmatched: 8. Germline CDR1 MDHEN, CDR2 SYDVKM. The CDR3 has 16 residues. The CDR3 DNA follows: TGTGCCAGCAGCTTTCCGGGACTAGCGGGAGTGGAGACCCAGTACTTC. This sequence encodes CASSFPGLAGVETQYF.

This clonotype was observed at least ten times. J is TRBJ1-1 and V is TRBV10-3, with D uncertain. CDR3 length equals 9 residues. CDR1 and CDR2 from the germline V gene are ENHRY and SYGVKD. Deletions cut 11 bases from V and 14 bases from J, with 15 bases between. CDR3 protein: CAPHCHRFF. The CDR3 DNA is TGTGCCCCACATTGCCACCGCTTCTTT.

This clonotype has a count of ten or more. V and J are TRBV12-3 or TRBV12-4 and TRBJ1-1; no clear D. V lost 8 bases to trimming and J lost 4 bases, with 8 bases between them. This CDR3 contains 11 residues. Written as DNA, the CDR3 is TGTGCCAGCGAAGGTTCCACTGAAGCTTTCTTT. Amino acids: CASEGSTEAFF.

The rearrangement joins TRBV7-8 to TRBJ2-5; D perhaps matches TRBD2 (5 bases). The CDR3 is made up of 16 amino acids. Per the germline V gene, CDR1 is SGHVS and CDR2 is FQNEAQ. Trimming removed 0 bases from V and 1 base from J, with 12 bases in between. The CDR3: CASSLAIPGSQETQYF. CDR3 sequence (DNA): TGTGCCAGCAGCTTAGCGATTCCGGGGTCCCAAGAGACCCAGTACTTC.

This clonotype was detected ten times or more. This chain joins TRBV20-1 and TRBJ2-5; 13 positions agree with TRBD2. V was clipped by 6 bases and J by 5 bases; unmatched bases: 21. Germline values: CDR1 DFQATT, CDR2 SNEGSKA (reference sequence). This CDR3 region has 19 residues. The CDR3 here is CSADRTSGSYTDDQETQYF. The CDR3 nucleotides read TGCAGTGCCGACCGGACTAGCGGGAGCTATACGGACGATCAGGAGACCCAGTACTTC.

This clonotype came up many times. The CDR3 DNA follows: TGTGCCAGCAGCCCCCCGGCGGGAAAAACCTACGAGCAGTACTTC. Residues: CASSPPAGKTYEQYF. This sequence joins TRBV11-2 and TRBJ2-7, with D perhaps TRBD2 (6 bases). The V gene's germline CDR1 is SGHAT and CDR2 FQNNGV. CDR3 length: 15 residues. Trimming took off 5 bases at V and 2 bases at J, with 16 bases between the two ends.

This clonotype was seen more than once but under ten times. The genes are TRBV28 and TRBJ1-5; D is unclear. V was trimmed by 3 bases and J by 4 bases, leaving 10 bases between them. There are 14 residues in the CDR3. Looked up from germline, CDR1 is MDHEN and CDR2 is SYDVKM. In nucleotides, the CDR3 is TGTGCCAGCAGTTTGGGATGGGGAAATCAGCCCCAGCATTTT. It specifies CASSLGWGNQPQHF.

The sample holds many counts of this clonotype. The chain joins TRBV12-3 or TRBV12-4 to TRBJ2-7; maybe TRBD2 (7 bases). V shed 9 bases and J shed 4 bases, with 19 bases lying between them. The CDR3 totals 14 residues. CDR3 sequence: CASLGRGTEYEQYF. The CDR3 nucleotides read TGTGCCAGTCTAGGGAGGGGGACGGAATACGAGCAGTACTTC.